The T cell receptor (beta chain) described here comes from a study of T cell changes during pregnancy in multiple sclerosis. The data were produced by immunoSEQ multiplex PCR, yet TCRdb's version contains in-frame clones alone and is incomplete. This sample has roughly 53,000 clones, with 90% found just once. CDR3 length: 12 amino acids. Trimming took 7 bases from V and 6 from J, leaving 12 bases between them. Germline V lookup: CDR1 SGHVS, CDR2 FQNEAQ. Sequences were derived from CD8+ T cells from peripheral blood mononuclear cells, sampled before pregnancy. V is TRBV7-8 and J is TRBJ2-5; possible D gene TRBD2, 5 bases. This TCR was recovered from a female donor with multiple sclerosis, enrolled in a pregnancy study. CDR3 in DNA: TGTGCCAGCACGAGCGGTTTGAAGACCCAGTACTTC. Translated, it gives CASTSGLKTQYF. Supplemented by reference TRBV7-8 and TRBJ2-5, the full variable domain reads GAGVSQSPRYKVAKRGQDVALRCDPISGHVSLFWYQQALGQGPEFLTYFQNEAQLDKSGLPSDRFFAERPEGSVSTLKIQRTQQEDSAVYLCASTSGLKTQYFGPGTRLLVL.